A selection of T cell receptor beta chains follows, all from one sample in a study of control samples from healthy donors and cancer patients. Only in-frame clones appear in the TCRdb table, and some are missing; sequencing was by immunoSEQ multiplex PCR. The data show roughly 150,000 clones, with around 88% seen just once and about 1.8% held by the top ten. Sequenced sample: blood. All receptors come from a man between 18 and 29 years old in good health. The CDR3 runs from the conserved cysteine through the conserved F or W. A D gene is named only where the DNA matches it firmly. Not every row has a clone size; where given, it reads once, few, many or a size class.

>TRBJ2-7|-|-|TRBV21-1|12
TGTGCCAGCAGCAAAGAGGCCTACGAGCAGTACTTC
CASSKEAYEQYF
>TRBJ1-2|-|-|TRBV9|12
TGTGCCAGCAGCGCCGCAATATATGGCTACACCTTC
CASSAAIYGYTF
>TRBJ2-7|-|-|TRBV21-1|12
TGTGCCAGCAGCTGGGGGTGGAGCGAGCAGTACTTC
CASSWGWSEQYF
>TRBJ2-3|TRBD1|once|TRBV2|13
TGTGCCAGCCGACAGGGAAGCACAGATACGCAGTATTTT
CASRQGSTDTQYF
>TRBJ2-2|TRBD1|-|TRBV7-2|14
TGTGCCAGCAGCCGGGACAGGGACACCGGGGAGCTGTTTTTT
CASSRDRDTGELFF
>TRBJ1-1|-|-|TRBV6-4|13
TGTGCCACCCGGGAACAGACAAACACTGAAGCTTTCTTT
CATREQTNTEAFF
>TRBJ2-7|-|few|TRBV28|14
TGTGCCAGCAGTTCTCCTTTGTCTTCCTACGAGCAGTACTTC
CASSSPLSSYEQYF
>TRBJ2-7|TRBD1|-|TRBV6-5|13
TGTGCCAGTTCTCGGACAGGGGCCTACGAGCAGTACTTC
CASSRTGAYEQYF
>TRBJ2-7|-|-|TRBV18|13
TGTGCCAGCTCACCAGCGACACTCTACGAGCAGTACTTC
CASSPATLYEQYF
>TRBJ1-4|-|-|TRBV7-9|15
TGTGCCAGCAGAAAAGATGGTGCAACTAATGAAAAACTGTTTTTT
CASRKDGATNEKLFF
>TRBJ1-5|-|-|TRBV19|17
TGTGCCAGTAGTATTGGGGGGCCGGTATATGGCAATCAGCCCCAGCATTTT
CASSIGGPVYGNQPQHF
>TRBJ2-7|TRBD2|-|TRBV18|16
TGTGCCAGCTCACAACCGGGACTAGCGGGGGGGCGCGAGCAGTACTTC
CASSQPGLAGGREQYF
>TRBJ1-2|-|-|TRBV2|13
TGTGCCAGCAGTGTGGGCCCCTCCTCCGGCTACACCTTC
CASSVGPSSGYTF
>TRBJ2-5|-|-|TRBV7-6|12
TGTGCCAGCAGCTTCCCCCAAGAGACCCAGTACTTC
CASSFPQETQYF
>TRBJ2-1|TRBD2|-|TRBV6-1|15
TGTGCCAGCAGTGAAGGTCCGGGGGGGGAGGATGAGCAGTTCTTC
CASSEGPGGEDEQFF
>TRBJ1-3|-|-|TRBV18|16
TGTGCCAGCTCACCAAGTCCGACTTACTCTGGAAACACCATATATTTT
CASSPSPTYSGNTIYF
>TRBJ1-2|-|-|TRBV28|13
TGTGCCAGCAGACTTGCAGGGGACTATGGCTACACCTTC
CASRLAGDYGYTF
>TRBJ1-1|-|-|TRBV14|12
TGTGCCAGCAGCCAAGTTGGGCCTGAAGCTTTCTTT
CASSQVGPEAFF
>TRBJ1-1|TRBD1|once|TRBV2|11
TGTGCCATCAGGGGGGGCACTGAAGCTTTCTTT
CAIRGGTEAFF
>TRBJ2-7|-|-|TRBV25-1|16
TGTGCCAGCAGTGAATATGCCCAGGGAGGAACCTACGAGCAGTACTTC
CASSEYAQGGTYEQYF
>TRBJ2-4|TRBD2|-|TRBV28|15
TGTGCCAGCAGTGTAGCGGGGGAGGGGGAAAACATTCAGTACTTC
CASSVAGEGENIQYF
>TRBJ2-5|-|-|TRBV5-5|15
TGTGCCAGCAGCTTGGGAGACCATTACCAAGAGACCCAGTACTTC
CASSLGDHYQETQYF
>TRBJ2-5|-|-|TRBV28|16
TGTGCCAGCAGTTACCGAGGACTAGGGGGAGGGGAGACCCAGTACTTC
CASSYRGLGGGETQYF
>TRBJ2-3|TRBD2|-|TRBV4-1|14
TGCGCCAGCAGCCAACCTAGCGGGGGGCCCTCGCAGTATTTT
CASSQPSGGPSQYF
>TRBJ1-4|-|once|TRBV19|13
TGTGCCAGTAGTGGCAGGGAGAATGAAAAACTGTTTTTT
CASSGRENEKLFF
>TRBJ2-7|TRBD2|-|TRBV7-2|15
TGTGCCAGCAGCTCCGGACTAGCGGGGGTGTACGAGCAGTACTTC
CASSSGLAGVYEQYF
>TRBJ1-1|-|-|TRBV6-9|13
TGTGCCAGCAGTTATCAGGATAACACTGAAGCTTTCTTT
CASSYQDNTEAFF
>TRBJ2-5|TRBD1|-|TRBV28|14
TGTGCCAGCGGGGAAAGGGACAGACAAGAGACCCAGTACTTC
CASGERDRQETQYF
>TRBJ1-2|TRBD1|-|TRBV18|16
TGTGCCAGCTCACCGCTGCCTTCAGGACAGGGAGGTGGCTACACCTTC
CASSPLPSGQGGGYTF
>TRBJ2-7|-|-|TRBV11-2|14
TGTGCCAGCAGCTTACAGGGGACGATCTACGAGCAGTACTTC
CASSLQGTIYEQYF
>TRBJ1-2|-|few|TRBV19|13
TGTGCCAGTAGTATAGGACGAGATGATGGCTACACCTTC
CASSIGRDDGYTF
>TRBJ2-1|-|-|TRBV5-5|15
TGTGCCAGCCTGAAGGGGGTGCAGGGCTACAATGAGCAGTTCTTC
CASLKGVQGYNEQFF
>TRBJ1-6|TRBD1|-|TRBV7-6|16
TGTGCCAGCAGCTTGCAGGGGGTGGGAGGGCGGTCACCCCTCCACTTT
CASSLQGVGGRSPLHF
>TRBJ1-1|-|once|TRBV4-2|12
TGTGCCAGCAGCCAGGGGGGGGCTGAAGCTTTCTTT
CASSQGGAEAFF
>TRBJ2-3|TRBD2|once|TRBV5-6|13
TGTGCCAGCAGCTTGACTAGCGGGGATACGCAGTATTTT
CASSLTSGDTQYF
>TRBJ1-4|-|-|TRBV9|16
TGTGCCAGCAGCGTAGACGGAGGGGTGGGTAATGAAAAACTGTTTTTT
CASSVDGGVGNEKLFF
>TRBJ1-1|-|-|TRBV30|11
TGTGCCTGGAGTCTAGACACTGAAGCTTTCTTT
CAWSLDTEAFF
>TRBJ1-1|-|-|TRBV19|13
TGTGCCAGTAGTTCAGGGGTCGGCACTGAAGCTTTCTTT
CASSSGVGTEAFF
>TRBJ2-3|-|-|TRBV7-3|13
TGTGCCAGCAGCTTAGGAGCCACAGATACGCAGTATTTT
CASSLGATDTQYF
>TRBJ2-7|-|few|TRBV4-3|12
TGCGCCAGCAGCCAAGGCTCCGGTGACCTGAACTTC
CASSQGSGDLNF
>TRBJ2-3|TRBD2|-|TRBV29-1|19
TGCAGCGTGGCAAAATCCCGGGACTGGGGGGGATACAGCACAGATACGCAGTATTTT
CSVAKSRDWGGYSTDTQYF
>TRBJ2-1|-|few|TRBV5-5|15
TGTGCCAGCAGCTTCGACGGGCTGGCCTACAATGAGCAGTTCTTC
CASSFDGLAYNEQFF
>TRBJ2-3|-|-|TRBV7-9|15
TGTGCCAGCAGCCACCGGGACAAGTATTCGGATACGCAGTATTTT
CASSHRDKYSDTQYF
>TRBJ2-7|-|-|TRBV1|12
TGCACCAGCAGCCAAGAGCCACGGGAGCAGTACTTC
CTSSQEPREQYF
>TRBJ2-7|-|-|TRBV5-4|13
TGTGCCAGCAGCTTGGCCCCAGGATACGAGCAGTACTTC
CASSLAPGYEQYF
>TRBJ2-7|-|-|TRBV24-1|10
TGTGCCACCGAGGGTTACGAGCAGTACTTC
CATEGYEQYF
>TRBJ2-3|TRBD2|-|TRBV5-1|15
TGCGCCAGCAGCATAAGCGGGGGGGACGCAGATACGCAGTATTTT
CASSISGGDADTQYF
>TRBJ1-1|TRBD1|-|TRBV2|14
TGTGCCAGCAGCGAGACAGGGGGCACCACTGAAGCTTTCTTT
CASSETGGTTEAFF
>TRBJ1-4|TRBD1|once|TRBV3-1/TRBV3-2|16
TGTGCCAGCAGCTCCAGGGGGGGGGCCGTAAATGAAAAACTGTTTTTT
CASSSRGGAVNEKLFF
>TRBJ2-3|TRBD2|-|TRBV9|15
TGTGCCAGCAGCGCTGGGACTAGCGGGGCAGATACGCAGTATTTT
CASSAGTSGADTQYF
>TRBJ2-1|-|-|TRBV19|13
TGTGCCAGTAGTATGGGGACTTACAATGAGCAGTTCTTC
CASSMGTYNEQFF
>TRBJ2-3|-|-|TRBV7-2|15
TGTGCCAGCAGCCCCCCGGGCGCGATCACAGATACGCAGTATTTT
CASSPPGAITDTQYF
>TRBJ2-5|TRBD2|-|TRBV3-1/TRBV3-2|19
TGTGCCAGCAGCCAAGCCGGGGGGGACCCCCTCCGCGGGGTAGAGACCCAGTACTTC
CASSQAGGDPLRGVETQYF
>TRBJ2-1|TRBD2|-|TRBV27|16
TGTGCCAGCAGTTTACTAGCGGGGGTCTCCTACAATGAGCAGTTCTTC
CASSLLAGVSYNEQFF
>TRBJ1-6|-|-|TRBV28|13
TGTGCCAGCGGGCAGGTTTACAATTCACCCCTCCACTTT
CASGQVYNSPLHF
>TRBJ1-1|-|-|TRBV7-9|16
TGTGCCAGCAGCCCGCCTCGGTGGGCGGGGAACACTGAAGCTTTCTTT
CASSPPRWAGNTEAFF